This T cell receptor beta chain was sequenced during a study of T cell responses to AZD1222 COVID-19 vaccine. Per the germline V gene, CDR1 is LGHDT and CDR2 is YNNKEL (reference sequence). Trimming removed 5 bases from V and 0 bases from J; junction bases left unmatched: 6. The length of the CDR3 is 15 residues. The repertoire was sequenced with immunoSEQ multiplex PCR; TCRdb's copy has only in-frame clones and lacks some. The table records 100,000 to 150,000 clones, roughly 85% of them present only once. This clone has only a few counts. What it binds is not known. Study-level findings and limits: When two AZD1222 doses had been given, Spike-specific TCR breadth and depth rose. Spike regions recognized by vaccine-associated CD4 TCRs spanned the protein, led by 160-218 and 743-854. Baseline seropositivity characterized only six or seven AZD1222 recipients. Donor demographics were predominantly white British with a female majority; clonal diversity may be underestimated.

Sequencing was performed on peripheral blood, taken 28 days after the second dose of the MenACWY control vaccine. J is TRBJ1-1 and V is TRBV3-1 (or the pseudogene TRBV3-2); 7 nucleotides match TRBD1. The receptor was isolated from an adult who received the MenACWY meningococcal vaccine as a control. CDR3 sequence reads: CASSSGQEVNTEAFF. In DNA, the CDR3 is TGTGCCAGCAGCTCTGGACAGGAGGTGAACACTGAAGCTTTCTTT.